The text below deals with one T cell receptor (beta chain). The PCR ran on 60 Vbeta and 13 Jbeta primers. Sequenced by immunoSEQ multiplex PCR; TCRdb stores in-frame clones only, minus some. Found here are some 54,000 clones, about three quarters of them singletons; the top ten hold 3%. The data derive from a study of cytomegalovirus exposure and HLA in healthy donors. V gave up 4 bases and J gave up 3 bases, with 12 bases separating them. Germline values: CDR1 SGHAT, CDR2 FQDESV (reference sequence). The CDR3 covers 14 residues. This chain connects TRBV11-1 to TRBJ1-1; a possible D gene is TRBD1 (5 bases). Sequencing was carried out using PBMCs. The sequence was obtained from a man aged 18 to 29 in good health and CMV-seronegative. CDR3 protein: CASSSDRLYTEAFF. Written as DNA, the CDR3 is TGTGCCAGCAGCTCAGACAGACTTTACACTGAAGCTTTCTTT.